These 22 T cell receptor beta chains were all obtained from the same sample, sequenced in a study of cytotoxic CD8 clonotypes in ibrutinib-treated CLL (dated by TCRdb to the early 2020s). This specimen's time point label, per the study, means: about twelve months on ibrutinib. To prepare the library, the immunoSEQ multiplex PCR assay was applied. This immuneACCESS table, as held by TCRdb, lists in-frame sequences with V and J called but not all clones. Of the missing ones, under half trace to an unresolved V gene in checked studies; the others have no known cause. The sample records tens of thousands of clones, 45% to 60% of which are singletons. Roughly 14% of the sample lies in the top ten. The sequencing here drew on PBMCs, taken after 12 months of ibrutinib treatment. The receptors derive from a human donor with chronic lymphocytic leukemia.

J is TRBJ2-5 and V is TRBV4-1, with D possibly TRBD2 on 6 matching bases. Between the trimmed V and J ends, which lost 3 bases and 2 bases, there was a span of 16 bases. Germline V gene data show CDR1 as MGHRA and CDR2 as YSYEKL. The CDR3 length is 16 residues. CDR3 DNA: TGCGCCAGCAGCCACGTCCGTTTGGACTATCAAGAGACCCAGTACTTC. It encodes CASSHVRLDYQETQYF.

The chain recombines TRBV11-2 with TRBJ1-2, with 7 bases aligning to TRBD1. Germline lookup yields CDR1 SGHAT and CDR2 FQNNGV. This CDR3 has 13 residues. Unmatched junction bases numbered 7, after V lost 4 bases and J lost 8 bases. DNA of the CDR3: TGTGCCAGCAGCTCTACAGGGGCCCAGGGCTACACCTTC. Protein sequence: CASSSTGAQGYTF.

The rearrangement links TRBV5-1 to TRBJ2-3; no clear D. CDR3 size: 14 residues. Germline-derived CDR1 and CDR2 are SGHRS and YFSETQ. V lost 1 base and J 2 bases, leaving 8 bases between the germline ends. The CDR3 reads CASSLRIFTDTQYF. The DNA of the CDR3 is TGCGCCAGCAGCTTGAGGATCTTCACAGATACGCAGTATTTT.

The gene calls are TRBV2 and TRBJ1-5; D is perhaps TRBD1 (5 bases). The CDR3 runs 13 residues. V lost 8 bases, J lost 7 bases, and 15 bases lay in between. Germline CDR1 reads SNHLY; CDR2 reads FYNNEI. The CDR3 DNA is TGTGCCAGCGGGGGGGAGGTAGGGCAGCCCCAGCATTTT. Its protein product is CASGGEVGQPQHF.

A few counts support this clone. The V gene is TRBV7-9, the J gene TRBJ2-1; a weak D match, TRBD1 (6 bases). The CDR3 covers 13 residues. Germline CDR1 and CDR2: SEHNR and FQNEAQ (reference sequence). V lost 5 bases, J lost 8 bases, and 13 bases lay in between. CDR3 in DNA: TGTGCCAGCAGCCCACAGGGTTTCCATGAGCAGTTCTTC. It is translated as CASSPQGFHEQFF.

The J gene is TRBJ2-2, the V gene TRBV27, with 10 bases identical to TRBD2. The CDR3 runs to 14 residues. With V trimmed by 6 bases and J by 6 bases, 4 bases remained unmatched. Germline values: CDR1 MNHEY, CDR2 SMNVEV (reference sequence). The CDR3 sequence is CASSASGSAGELFF. CDR3 sequence (DNA): TGTGCCAGCAGCGCTAGCGGGAGCGCCGGGGAGCTGTTTTTT.

This clone turned up a few times. J is TRBJ1-1 and V is TRBV6-5, with TRBD1 as a possible D gene (6 bases). The CDR3 totals 14 residues. Trimming shortened V by 7 bases and J by 1 base, and 13 bases separated the two germline ends. Per the germline V gene, CDR1 is MNHEY and CDR2 is SVGAGI. CDR3 amino acids: CASTDGGPNTEAFF. The CDR3 nucleotides read TGTGCCAGCACAGATGGGGGGCCGAACACTGAAGCTTTCTTT.

The chain joins TRBV6-1 to TRBJ1-1; TRBD1 matches at 8 bases. The CDR3 extends over 13 amino acids. CDR1 is MNHNS, CDR2 SASEGT, per germline. The V and J ends lost 6 bases and 5 bases, in that order; junction bases with no gene match: 5. The CDR3 DNA follows: TGTGCCAGCAGCTCAAACAGGGGGACTGAAGCTTTCTTT. Protein sequence: CASSSNRGTEAFF.

This sequence joins TRBV10-3 and TRBJ1-5; TRBD1 agrees at 9 bases. The CDR3 runs to 15 residues. Per germline, CDR1 ENHRY and CDR2 SYGVKD. V was pared by 5 bases and J by 3 bases, with 5 bases of the junction left unmatched. The CDR3 loop reads CAISSGTGNNQPQHF. In nucleotides, the CDR3 is TGTGCCATCAGTTCCGGGACAGGGAACAATCAGCCCCAGCATTTT.

The gene calls are TRBV6-1 and TRBJ1-2; 8 nucleotides agree with TRBD1. The CDR3 covers 14 residues. Trimming removed 3 bases from V and 4 bases from J; junction bases left unmatched: 4. Germline CDR1 is MNHNS and CDR2 is SASEGT. CDR3: CASSEGQAFYGYTF. The DNA for the CDR3 is TGTGCCAGCAGTGAGGGACAGGCTTTCTATGGCTACACCTTC.

In this sample, this clone turned up a few times. The genes are TRBV5-1 and TRBJ2-2; 7 bases map to TRBD1. With 2 bases clipped from V and 2 bases from J, the junction kept 9 bases outside the gene matches. Germline-derived CDR1 and CDR2 are SGHRS and YFSETQ. The CDR3 length is 17 residues. CDR3 nucleotide sequence: TGCGCCAGCAGCTTAACAGGGGTGGGCCTTAACACCGGGGAGCTGTTTTTT. Translating gives CASSLTGVGLNTGELFF.

The V call is TRBV7-9, the J call TRBJ2-7; perhaps D is TRBD1 or TRBD2 (5 bases each). CDR3 length: 12 amino acids. Germline CDR1 and CDR2: SEHNR and FQNEAQ (reference sequence). V lost 4 bases to trimming and J lost 3 bases, with 7 bases between them. The CDR3 spells CASSWDGYEQYF. The DNA of the CDR3 is TGTGCCAGCAGCTGGGACGGCTACGAGCAGTACTTC.

This clone was detected only a few times. The genes are TRBV4-1 and TRBJ1-5; D remains ambiguous. CDR1 and CDR2 from the germline V gene are MGHRA and YSYEKL. The CDR3 sequence is 15 residues long. V was clipped by 4 bases and J by 3 bases, with 13 bases between them. In nucleotides, the CDR3 is TGCGCCAGCAGCCCTTCGGCCACGACCAATCAGCCCCAGCATTTT. The encoded protein is CASSPSATTNQPQHF.

This clone was seen more than once but under ten times. The CDR3 DNA follows: TGTGCCAGCTCACTCACAGGGTCTGATTACGCAGCTTTCTTT. Its protein product is CASSLTGSDYAAFF. The V gene is TRBV18, the J gene TRBJ1-1; a possible D gene is TRBD1 (6 bases). Germline CDR1 KGHSH, CDR2 LQKENI. V dropped 4 bases and J dropped 10 bases, with 19 bases sitting between them. The CDR3 extends over 14 amino acids.

This clone turned up a few times. The CDR3: CASRTSGSYEQYV. The DNA for the CDR3 is TGCGCCAGCCGGACTAGCGGGAGCTACGAGCAGTACGTC. The rearrangement joins TRBV10-2 to TRBJ2-7; 13 bases match TRBD2. Trimming removed 8 bases from V and 3 bases from J; junction bases left unmatched: 1. The CDR3 runs 13 residues. Germline CDR1 reads WSHSY; CDR2 reads SAAADI.

The V call is TRBV6-1, the J call TRBJ1-3; no clear D. The CDR3 runs 14 residues. The germline V gene has CDR1 MNHNS and CDR2 SASEGT. The V and J ends lost 8 bases and 4 bases respectively, with 15 bases between them. The CDR3 region is CASRNLDAGNTIYF. The CDR3 DNA sequence: TGTGCCAGCCGTAACCTAGACGCGGGAAACACCATATATTTT.

The chain is built from TRBV18 and TRBJ1-6; D gene uncertain. Germline CDR1 is KGHSH and CDR2 is LQKENI. Trimming shortened V by 3 bases and J by 2 bases, and 8 bases separated the two germline ends. This CDR3 has 15 amino acids. The CDR3 coding sequence is TGTGCCAGCTCACCCGAGTCCACCTATAATTCACCCCTCCACTTT. Translated, it gives CASSPESTYNSPLHF.

In this sample, this clone turned up a few times. The chain has TRBV7-9 and TRBJ1-4; tentative D call: TRBD1 (5 bases). Trimming cost V 5 bases and J 1 base, with 8 bases left between them. CDR1 and CDR2 (germline): SEHNR, FQNEAQ (reference sequence). The CDR3 contains 14 residues. CDR3 sequence (DNA): TGTGCCAGCAGCCGGGGGTTAACTAATGAAAAACTGTTTTTT. It translates to CASSRGLTNEKLFF.

The rearrangement uses TRBV28 and TRBJ2-7; TRBD1 aligns across 9 bases. The junction had 5 bases not matched to a gene; V was cut back by 0 bases and J by 2 bases. The CDR3 spans 16 residues. The V gene's germline CDR1 is MDHEN and CDR2 SYDVKM. CDR3 coding DNA: TGTGCCAGCAGTTTATGGGGTACAGGGGGCCCCTACGAGCAGTACTTC. Protein: CASSLWGTGGPYEQYF.

The chain is built from TRBV5-1 and TRBJ2-3; TRBD2 might be the D (6 bases). Trimming removed 0 bases from V and 1 base from J, with 6 bases in between. The germline V gene encodes CDR1 SGHRS and CDR2 YFSETQ. The CDR3 covers 14 residues. CDR3 region: CASSLERGTDTQYF. In nucleotides, the CDR3 is TGCGCCAGCAGCTTGGAGCGGGGCACAGATACGCAGTATTTT.

The chain couples TRBV6-6 to TRBJ2-5; 7 positions agree with TRBD1. After removal of 6 bases from V and 5 bases from J, the junction contained 3 bases not matched to a gene. The CDR3 loop spans 12 amino acids. Germline values: CDR1 MNHNY, CDR2 SVGAGI (reference sequence). The CDR3 DNA sequence: TGTGCCAGCAGAGGGGGCTTGGAGACCCAGTACTTC. Amino acids: CASRGGLETQYF.

The genes are TRBV2 and TRBJ1-1, with no clear D. This CDR3 region has 13 residues. With 4 bases removed from V and 2 bases from J, the gap between germline ends came to 8 bases. CDR1 and CDR2 from the germline V gene are SNHLY and FYNNEI. DNA for the CDR3: TGTGCCAGCAGTGTCTCTATTAACACTGAAGCTTTCTTT. It translates to CASSVSINTEAFF.